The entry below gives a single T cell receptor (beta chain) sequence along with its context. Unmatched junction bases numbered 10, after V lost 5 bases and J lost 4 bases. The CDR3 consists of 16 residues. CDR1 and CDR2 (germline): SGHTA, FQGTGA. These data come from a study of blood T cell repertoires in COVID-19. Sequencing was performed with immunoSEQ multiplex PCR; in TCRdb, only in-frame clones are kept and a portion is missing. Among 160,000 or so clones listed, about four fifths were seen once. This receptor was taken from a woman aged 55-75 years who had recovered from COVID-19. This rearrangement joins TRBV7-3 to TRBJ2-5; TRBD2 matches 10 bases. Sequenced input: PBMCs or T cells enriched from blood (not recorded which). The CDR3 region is CASSQGASGGRETQYF. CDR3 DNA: TGTGCCAGCAGCCAGGGGGCTAGCGGGGGCCGAGAGACCCAGTACTTC.